These 19 T cell receptor beta chains originate from one sample sequenced in a study of response to subunit inactivated influenza vaccine. TCRdb fed the RT-PCR reads into MiXCR, producing one record per CDR3 protein. In the table there are hundreds of thousands of distinct CDR3 sequences, about 14% of which are singletons. The starting material was PBMCs from blood, obtained 14 days before vaccination. The receptor source for this set is a man aged 50-60 years who received an inactivated influenza vaccine.

This clonotype was seen a few times. One end of the junction does not line up with germline, which may come from a read error. The V gene is TRBV4-2, the J gene TRBJ2-2; 8 positions agree with TRBD1. The CDR3 spans 16 residues. Germline CDR1 is LGHNA and CDR2 is YNFKEQ. The CDR3 loop reads CASSKDRGAYTGELFF. In DNA, the CDR3 is TGTGCCAGCAGCAAAGACAGGGGCGCTTACACCGGGGAGCTGTTTTTT.

There are many counts of this clonotype. The chain couples TRBV7-2 to TRBJ1-5; D gene ambiguous. This CDR3 is 13 amino acids long. CDR1 is SGHTA, CDR2 FQGNSA, per germline. With 6 bases removed from V and 4 bases from J, the gap between germline ends came to 10 bases. In DNA form, the CDR3 reads TGTGCCAGCAGTGAGCGGTTGAATCAGCCCCAGCATTTT. Translation: CASSERLNQPQHF.

A few counts support this clonotype. For the CDR3, the DNA is TGTGCCACTGCGGCGGCAACTAATGAAAAACTGTTTTTT. This sequence encodes CATAAATNEKLFF. The genes are TRBV10-3 and TRBJ1-4, with D hard to call. From germline, CDR1 is ENHRY and CDR2 SYGVKD. V gave up 10 bases and J gave up 0 bases, with 9 bases separating them. The CDR3 loop spans 13 amino acids.

The CDR3 DNA reads as TGTGCCAGCAGTTACTCACCTACCTCCTACGAGCAGTACTTC. Encoded protein: CASSYSPTSYEQYF. This chain uses TRBV6-5 with TRBJ2-7; D unclear. The CDR3 sequence is 14 residues long. Trimming removed 0 bases at V and 0 bases at J, with 6 bases between. The germline CDR1 and CDR2 sequences are MNHEY and SVGAGI.

This clonotype was detected only a few times. Relative to the germline gene, one junction end is altered; a read error may explain this. The chain combines TRBV6-5 with TRBJ2-1; TRBD1 might be the D (6 bases). CDR3 length: 12 amino acids. CDR1 and CDR2 from the germline V gene are MNHEY and SVGAGI. DNA for the CDR3: TGTGCCAGCAGTTACCCGGACAGCCTAATCTGGTTC. Translating it yields CASSYPDSLIWF.

The chain uses TRBV28 and TRBJ2-7, with 10 bases identical to TRBD1. CDR1 is MDHEN and CDR2 is SYDVKM in the germline V gene. Trimming removed 6 bases from V and 2 bases from J; junction bases left unmatched: 4. This CDR3 comprises 14 residues. Written as DNA, the CDR3 is TGTGCCAGCAGGGGACAGGGGACTCCCTACGAGCAGTACTTC. As protein: CASRGQGTPYEQYF.

This clonotype appeared a few times. V gene TRBV5-6 combines with J gene TRBJ1-5; a possible D gene is TRBD1 (5 bases). V was cut by 0 bases and J by 3 bases, with 13 bases left in between. CDR1 and CDR2 (germline): SGHDT, YYEEEE. The CDR3 covers 16 residues. CDR3 coding DNA: TGTGCCAGCAGCTTGGGGGGCGGTCGTGTCAATCAGCCCCAGCATTTT. Protein product: CASSLGGGRVNQPQHF.

The chain links TRBV29-1 to TRBJ2-1; 8 positions agree with TRBD2. This CDR3 comprises 14 residues. Per germline, CDR1 SQVTM and CDR2 ANQGSEA. J gave up 6 bases and V 7 bases, and 11 bases lay outside the gene matches. The CDR3 loop is CSGASGTSSNEQFF. CDR3 nucleotides: TGCAGCGGGGCCTCCGGGACTAGTTCCAATGAGCAGTTCTTC.

The chain recombines TRBV7-3 with TRBJ2-1; the D gene is possibly TRBD1 (6 bases). Germline lookup yields CDR1 SGHTA and CDR2 FQGTGA. The ends were cut back, 5 bases at V and 11 bases at J, with 10 bases in the middle. The CDR3 runs to 11 residues. This CDR3 is CASSQGTKQFF. CDR3 sequence (DNA): TGTGCCAGCAGCCAGGGGACCAAGCAGTTCTTC.

In its sample, this clonotype was seen a few times. CDR3 amino acids: CASSRGEIYGYTF. CDR3 coding DNA: TGTGCCAGCAGTCGGGGTGAAATCTATGGCTACACCTTC. The rearrangement joins TRBV12-3 or TRBV12-4 to TRBJ1-2; D is unclear. Trimming pared 5 bases from V and 4 bases from J, leaving 11 bases between. The CDR3 runs to 13 residues.

The J gene is TRBJ1-1, the V gene TRBV7-2, with a tentative D call TRBD1 (5 bases). The CDR3 extends over 14 amino acids. The V gene's germline CDR1 is SGHTA and CDR2 FQGNSA. Trimming took off 2 bases at V and 3 bases at J, with 10 bases between the two ends. The CDR3 sequence is CASSLKLGDTEAFF. The CDR3, as DNA: TGTGCCAGCAGCTTAAAGTTGGGGGACACTGAAGCTTTCTTT.

The chain joins TRBV20-1 to TRBJ2-7, with a possible D match to TRBD2 (6 bases). With 0 bases removed from V and 5 bases from J, the gap between germline ends came to 11 bases. Germline V gene lookup returns CDR1 DFQATT and CDR2 SNEGSKA (reference sequence). The CDR3 runs to 13 residues. The CDR3 region is CSARDGGLDEQYF. The CDR3 DNA reads TGCAGTGCTAGAGACGGGGGTTTAGACGAGCAGTACTTC.

V usage is TRBV24-1 and J usage is TRBJ2-3, with unresolved D. The CDR3 extends over 13 amino acids. CDR1 and CDR2 (germline): KGHDR, SFDVKD. V was clipped by 5 bases and J by 4 bases, with 9 bases between them. The CDR3 spells CATSAPNSDTQYF. DNA for the CDR3: TGTGCCACCAGTGCGCCAAATTCAGATACGCAGTATTTT.

CDR3 sequence: CATSRGTGELFF. The DNA for the CDR3 is TGTGCCACTTCGAGAGGGACCGGGGAGCTGTTTTTT. The rearrangement joins TRBV12-3 or TRBV12-4 to TRBJ2-2; D is perhaps TRBD2 (5 bases). The V and J ends lost 10 bases and 5 bases respectively, with 11 bases between them. CDR3 length: 12 residues.

This sequence joins TRBV7-2 and TRBJ2-3, with D hard to call. Trimming removed 1 base from V and 2 bases from J, with 7 bases in between. This CDR3 contains 14 residues. CDR1 and CDR2 from the germline V gene are SGHTA and FQGNSA. CDR3 sequence: CASSLGPHTDTQYF. The CDR3 region has the DNA TGTGCCAGCAGCTTAGGGCCACACACAGATACGCAGTATTTT.

This clonotype showed up many times. The CDR3 loop is CASSLASGDYGYTF. CDR3 sequence (DNA): TGCGCCAGCAGCTTGGCCTCAGGGGACTATGGCTACACCTTC. V gene TRBV5-1 combines with J gene TRBJ1-2; D possibly corresponds to TRBD1 (6 bases). Deletions cut 0 bases from V and 3 bases from J, with 9 bases between. Germline V gene sequence: CDR1 SGHRS, CDR2 YFSETQ. The CDR3 is made up of 14 amino acids.

The J gene is TRBJ1-2, the V gene TRBV11-2, with D perhaps matching TRBD1 (5 bases). Germline assignment: CDR1 SGHAT and CDR2 FQNNGV. Trimming removed 6 bases at V and 2 bases at J, with 16 bases between. The CDR3 covers 15 residues. CDR3 protein: CASRQTVLMNYGYTF. The DNA of the CDR3 is TGTGCCAGCAGGCAGACAGTTTTGATGAACTATGGCTACACCTTC.

This clonotype appeared a few times. This chain connects TRBV20-1 to TRBJ2-3, with a possible D match to TRBD2 (5 bases). CDR3 length: 15 residues. From germline, CDR1 is DFQATT and CDR2 SNEGSKA (reference sequence). V lost 0 bases to trimming and J lost 2 bases, with 12 bases between them. CDR3 nucleotides: TGCAGTGCTAGAGATCACACGAGGGTCACAGATACGCAGTATTTT. Amino acid sequence: CSARDHTRVTDTQYF.

This clonotype showed up just a few times. The rearrangement links TRBV6-2 or TRBV6-3 to TRBJ2-3; 11 bases fit TRBD2. The germline V gene encodes CDR1 MNHEY and CDR2 SVGEGT. This CDR3 is built from 14 residues. J was trimmed by 1 base and V by 7 bases; bases with no gene match: 1. CDR3 DNA sequence: TGTGCCAGCAAACTAGCGGGAGGCACAGATACGCAGTATTTT. Translating it yields CASKLAGGTDTQYF.